This passage covers 30 T cell receptor beta chains from one sample sequenced in a study of spatial heterogeneity in lung cancer. Time point indicated: sample taken at primary tumor resection. Sequencing covered unsorted whole RNA taken from tumor, nontumor lung or frozen PBMC. TCRdb recomputed calls from the 5' RACE reads with MiXCR, one row per CDR3 protein. Of 400 to 450 distinct CDR3 sequences listed, approximately 40% are singletons. The source material was PBMCs, sampled at surgery. Receptors were obtained from a male donor with early-stage non-small cell lung cancer.

There are a few counts of this clonotype. This beta chain was picked up by a library intended for alpha chains and is off target, so its count carries little meaning. The rearrangement links TRBV14 to TRBJ2-7; TRBD2 agrees at 11 bases. The CDR3 contains 14 residues. The V gene's germline CDR1 is SGHDN and CDR2 FVKESK. The junction had 4 bases not matched to a gene; V was cut back by 6 bases and J by 3 bases. In DNA form, the CDR3 reads TGTGCCAGCAGGTCTAGCGGGAGGAGCTACGAGCAGTACTTC. Translation: CASRSSGRSYEQYF.

This clonotype has a handful of counts. Since the library was made to target alpha chains, this beta chain is a stray read and its abundance is not meaningful. V is TRBV19 and J is TRBJ2-1; perhaps TRBD2 as D (6 bases). Trimming took off 4 bases at V and 1 base at J, with 14 bases between the two ends. This CDR3 region has 16 residues. CDR1 LNHDA and CDR2 SQIVND come from the germline V gene (reference sequence). The CDR3 region has the DNA TGTGCCAGTAGTACCCGGACTAAGAGATCCTACAATGAGCAGTTCTTC. Protein product: CASSTRTKRSYNEQFF. Looking up the rest from reference TRBV19 and TRBJ2-1 gives the full variable domain: DGGITQSPKYLFRKEGQNVTLSCEQNLNHDAMYWYRQDPGQGLRLIYYSQIVNDFQKGDIAEGYSVSREKKESFPLTVTSAQKNPTAFYLCASSTRTKRSYNEQFFGPGTRLTVL.

In the case of this clonotype: This beta chain was picked up by a library intended for alpha chains and is off target, so its count carries little meaning. The chain has TRBV18 and TRBJ2-3; D call uncertain. CDR1 is KGHSH and CDR2 is LQKENI in the germline V gene. The CDR3 has 13 amino acids. Between the trimmed V and J ends, which lost 0 bases and 2 bases, there was a span of 3 bases. This CDR3 is CASSPPSTDTQYF. The CDR3 nucleotides read TGTGCCAGCTCACCACCGTCCACAGATACGCAGTATTTT.

Comments on this clonotype: This beta chain came through as a stray read in a library set up for alpha chains, and its size says little. The chain carries TRBV28 and TRBJ2-7; no clear D. V was shortened by 6 bases and J by 5 bases, with 5 bases between the two germline ends. This CDR3 comprises 10 residues. Germline V CDR1 and CDR2: MDHEN, SYDVKM. DNA of the CDR3: TGTGCCAGCAGCCCAGACGAGCAGTACTTC. This codes for CASSPDEQYF.

A note on this clonotype: Found in a library prepared for alpha chains, this beta chain is an off-target read, and its abundance has little meaning. The J gene is TRBJ2-1, the V gene TRBV27; the match to TRBD2 covers 8 bases. The germline CDR1 and CDR2 sequences are MNHEY and SMNVEV (reference sequence). V lost 0 bases and J lost 6; bases outside the gene matches: 4. The CDR3 contains 15 residues. The CDR3 DNA sequence: TGTGCCAGCAGTTTATCCAGCGGGAGTTTCAATGAGCAGTTCTTC. Encoded protein: CASSLSSGSFNEQFF.

This clonotype was picked up one time. This beta chain is an unintended read in a library built for alpha chains; its size means little. The chain employs TRBV7-6 and TRBJ2-1; D is unclear. Trimming took 2 bases from V and 2 from J, leaving 13 bases between them. CDR3 size: 16 residues. Per germline, CDR1 SGHVS and CDR2 FNYEAQ. This CDR3 is CASSLLDPGTYNEQFF. The CDR3 bases are TGTGCCAGCAGCTTACTCGACCCAGGCACCTACAATGAGCAGTTCTTC.

This clonotype showed up just a few times. The library was built for alpha chains, so this beta chain is an off-target read and its size means little. V is TRBV20-1 and J is TRBJ2-1, with unresolved D. CDR1 DFQATT and CDR2 SNEGSKA come from the germline V gene (reference sequence). CDR3 size: 17 residues. The V end was cut by 2 bases, the J end by 4 bases, with 21 bases between. CDR3 DNA: TGCAGTGCTAGATCCCTTGAGGCAGCGCATCGGTACAATGAGCAGTTCTTC. It is translated as CSARSLEAAHRYNEQFF.

In its sample, this clonotype ranks as hyperexpanded (1% or more). This beta chain is an unintended read in a library built for alpha chains; its size means little. The DNA for the CDR3 is TGCGCCAGCACCGTTAGTGGCTACGAGCAGTACTTC. It codes for CASTVSGYEQYF. V and J are TRBV4-1 and TRBJ2-7; no clear D gene. Germline CDR1 is MGHRA and CDR2 is YSYEKL. Trimming pared 7 bases from V and 3 bases from J, leaving 10 bases between. The CDR3 has 12 amino acids.

Concerning this clonotype: This beta chain represents an off-target read in a library built for alpha chains; its size is of limited meaning. The V gene is TRBV4-1, the J gene TRBJ2-1; TRBD2 matches at 10 bases. Germline CDR1 and CDR2: MGHRA and YSYEKL. Germline trimming cut 0 bases from V and 9 bases from J; bases unmatched to any gene: 11. The CDR3 has 17 residues. The CDR3 spells CASSQEVPSGGLGEQFF. CDR3 in DNA: TGCGCCAGCAGCCAAGAAGTCCCTAGCGGGGGTTTGGGTGAGCAGTTCTTC.

On this clonotype itself: In a library made to pick up alpha chains, this beta chain is a stray read with a size that means little. V gene TRBV11-3 combines with J gene TRBJ2-2, with TRBD1 as a possible D gene (6 bases). This CDR3 contains 16 residues. CDR1 is SGHNT and CDR2 is YENEEA in the germline V gene. V lost 6 bases to trimming and J lost 2 bases, with 16 bases between them. The CDR3 spells CASSRRTAYNTGELFF. DNA of the CDR3: TGTGCCAGCAGTAGAAGGACAGCGTACAACACCGGGGAGCTGTTTTTT.

About this clonotype itself: A library made for alpha chains picked up this beta chain off target, so its size means little. The chain combines TRBV11-1 with TRBJ2-1; no reliable D call. CDR1 and CDR2 from the germline V gene are SGHAT and FQDESV (reference sequence). The V gene lost 0 bases and the J gene lost 5 bases, with 8 bases spanning the gap. The CDR3 covers 14 residues. The CDR3 protein is CASSLAGRDNEQFF. CDR3 nucleotides: TGTGCCAGCAGCTTAGCGGGAAGGGACAATGAGCAGTTCTTC.

By proportion, this clonotype is large. Little can be read into the size of this beta chain, an off-target read in a library designed for alpha chains. The rearrangement links TRBV7-6 to TRBJ2-7; 9 bases match TRBD2. The CDR3 sequence is 18 residues long. CDR1 is SGHVS, CDR2 FNYEAQ, per germline. J gave up 7 bases and V 4 bases, and 20 bases lay outside the gene matches. The chain's CDR3 is CASSWGDMWASGTREQYF. DNA for the CDR3: TGTGCCAGCAGCTGGGGGGACATGTGGGCTAGCGGGACAAGGGAGCAGTACTTC.

Concerning this clonotype itself: A read error may explain this, as a much larger clone is one base away. This beta chain appears as a stray read in a library generated for alpha chains; its size is not informative. The gene calls are TRBV20-1 and TRBJ2-7; 10 bases line up with TRBD1. The CDR3 runs 15 residues. The V gene's germline CDR1 is DFQATT and CDR2 SNEGSKA (reference sequence). With 6 bases clipped from V and 3 bases from J, the junction kept 11 bases outside the gene matches. CDR3 protein: CSALAPGQGFYEQYF. The CDR3 coding sequence is TGCAGTGCGTTAGCTCCGGGACAGGGGTTCTACGAGCAGTACTTC.

With regard to this clonotype: This beta chain was picked up by a library intended for alpha chains and is off target, so its count carries little meaning. This chain connects TRBV29-1 to TRBJ2-3, with 7 positions matching TRBD1. Trimming cost V 4 bases and J 3 bases; bases outside gene matches: 4. Germline CDR1 reads SQVTM; CDR2 reads ANQGSEA. This CDR3 comprises 13 residues. CDR3 in DNA: TGCAGCGTTGGGAAGGGGGCAACAGATACGCAGTATTTT. It specifies CSVGKGATDTQYF.

Notes on this clonotype: This beta chain is an off-target read within a library intended for alpha chains, so its frequency means little. V usage is TRBV5-1 and J usage is TRBJ1-1; D unresolved. V was cut by 0 bases and J by 4 bases, with 10 bases left in between. The V gene's germline CDR1 is SGHRS and CDR2 YFSETQ. This CDR3 contains 14 residues. CDR3 DNA: TGCGCCAGCAGCTTGGGACTAGATGGCACTGAAGCTTTCTTT. It encodes CASSLGLDGTEAFF.

Regarding this clonotype: A library made for alpha chains picked up this beta chain off target, so its size means little. V gene TRBV2 combines with J gene TRBJ2-2, with 11 bases matching TRBD2. The CDR3 has 16 amino acids. The junction had 4 bases not matched to a gene; V was cut back by 7 bases and J by 0 bases. The germline CDR1 and CDR2 sequences are SNHLY and FYNNEI. Here the CDR3 reads CASNPLAGANTGELFF. The CDR3 bases are TGTGCCAGCAACCCACTAGCGGGAGCGAACACCGGGGAGCTGTTTTTT.

By sample fraction, this clonotype is large (0.1 to 1%). A library made for alpha chains picked up this beta chain off target, so its size means little. The chain combines TRBV7-2 with TRBJ2-7; 7 bases align to TRBD2. CDR1 is SGHTA and CDR2 is FQGNSA in the germline V gene. This CDR3 is 14 amino acids long. Trimming at V came to 5 bases and at J to 0 bases, leaving 4 bases not matched to a gene. DNA of the CDR3: TGTGCCAGCAGCCCGACTAGCCCCTCCTACGAGCAGTACTTC. It codes for CASSPTSPSYEQYF.

In its sample, this clonotype was seen a few times. A library made for alpha chains picked up this beta chain off target, so its size means little. The chain recombines TRBV6-1 with TRBJ1-2; D gene uncertain. Germline lookup yields CDR1 MNHNS and CDR2 SASEGT. V lost 8 bases and J 3 bases, leaving 4 bases between the germline ends. This CDR3 spans 10 amino acids. The CDR3 spells CASRDYGYTF. In nucleotides, the CDR3 is TGTGCCAGCCGGGACTATGGCTACACCTTC.

With regard to this clonotype: Little can be read into the size of this beta chain, an off-target read in a library designed for alpha chains. The chain combines TRBV6-1 with TRBJ2-6; possible D gene TRBD1, 5 bases. V was clipped by 8 bases and J by 1 base, with 9 bases between them. This CDR3 comprises 14 residues. Germline V gives CDR1 MNHNS, CDR2 SASEGT. The CDR3 region has the DNA TGTGCCAGCGGCCAGGGTTCTGGGGCCAACGTCCTGACTTTC. Its protein is CASGQGSGANVLTF.

As regards this clonotype: Because the library targeted alpha chains, this beta chain is an off-target read whose size means little. V is TRBV7-9 and J is TRBJ2-1; no definite D call. The V and J ends lost 1 base and 1 base respectively, with 8 bases between them. CDR3 length: 15 amino acids. CDR1 and CDR2 (germline): SEHNR, FQNEAQ (reference sequence). This chain's CDR3 is CASSLGTGSYNEQFF. The CDR3 DNA is TGTGCCAGCAGCTTAGGCACCGGGTCCTACAATGAGCAGTTCTTC.

Judged by abundance, this clonotype is large. The library was built for alpha chains, so this beta chain is an off-target read and its size means little. J is TRBJ2-3 and V is TRBV28; TRBD2 agrees at 7 bases. V trimming: 3 bases; J trimming: 5 bases; junction bases outside the gene matches: 11. Germline CDR1 reads MDHEN; CDR2 reads SYDVKM. This CDR3 contains 16 residues. Written as DNA, the CDR3 is TGTGCCAGCAGTTTCCTCCTCCGGCCTAGCGGAGATACGCAGTATTTT. It codes for CASSFLLRPSGDTQYF.

This clonotype is classed as large. Being off target in a library aimed at alpha chains, this beta chain has a size of little meaning. The gene calls are TRBV29-1 and TRBJ1-2, with a possible D match to TRBD1 (5 bases). CDR3 length: 15 amino acids. V was trimmed by 0 bases and J by 3 bases, leaving 14 bases between them. Germline V gene sequence: CDR1 SQVTM, CDR2 ANQGSEA. In DNA form, the CDR3 reads TGCAGCGTTGAAGATCTGCAGGGCGTTTACTATGGCTACACCTTC. Protein product: CSVEDLQGVYYGYTF.

Notes on this clonotype: This beta chain slipped into a library made for alpha chains as a stray read, so its size is not meaningful. The chain uses TRBV29-1 and TRBJ2-3, with 15 bases that match TRBD2. Per the germline V gene, CDR1 is SQVTM and CDR2 is ANQGSEA. Unmatched junction bases numbered 5, after V lost 7 bases and J lost 3 bases. This CDR3 is built from 15 residues. The CDR3 DNA reads TGCAGCGCTAGGGGGACTAGCGGGAGGACAGATACGCAGTATTTT. As protein: CSARGTSGRTDTQYF.

This clonotype is hyperexpanded within its sample. This beta chain turned up in a library designed for alpha chains; as an off-target read, its abundance says little. The CDR3 spells CASSPPLRGGFDNEQFF. As DNA, the CDR3 is TGTGCCAGCAGCCCCCCCCTTCGCGGGGGGTTTGACAATGAGCAGTTCTTC. The chain employs TRBV13 and TRBJ2-1, with TRBD2 matching over 8 bases. The CDR3 covers 17 residues. Germline V gives CDR1 PRHDT, CDR2 FYEKMQ (reference sequence). The ends lost 5 bases at V and 5 bases at J; junction bases unmatched: 14.

A remark on this clonotype: Little can be read into the size of this beta chain, an off-target read in a library designed for alpha chains. The chain employs TRBV5-1 and TRBJ2-7, with 9 bases aligning to TRBD2. Per the germline V gene, CDR1 is SGHRS and CDR2 is YFSETQ. CDR3 size: 14 residues. With 4 bases clipped from V and 2 bases from J, the junction kept 4 bases outside the gene matches. The chain's CDR3 is CASSKRGGAYEQYF. In DNA, the CDR3 is TGCGCCAGCAGCAAACGCGGGGGGGCCTACGAGCAGTACTTC.

This clonotype came up a few times. With the library built for alpha chains, this beta chain is off target and its frequency is not meaningful. V is TRBV4-3 and J is TRBJ2-7, with D perhaps matching TRBD1 (5 bases). With 0 bases removed from V and 5 bases from J, the gap between germline ends came to 14 bases. This CDR3 has 15 residues. The germline CDR1 and CDR2 sequences are LGHNA and YSLEER. The chain's CDR3 is CASSQEQGTFHEQYF. The CDR3 DNA follows: TGCGCCAGCAGCCAAGAGCAGGGAACGTTCCACGAGCAGTACTTC.

In regard to this clonotype: This beta chain represents an off-target read in a library built for alpha chains; its size is of limited meaning. The chain has TRBV10-3 and TRBJ2-1, with 10 bases aligning to TRBD1. V lost 4 bases and J lost 6; bases outside the gene matches: 6. The CDR3 totals 15 residues. Germline assignment: CDR1 ENHRY and CDR2 SYGVKD. CDR3 protein: CAISGRDRGVNEQFF. DNA for the CDR3: TGTGCCATCAGTGGGCGGGACAGGGGAGTCAATGAGCAGTTCTTC.

This clonotype has just one count. Since it is a stray read in a library aimed at alpha chains, this beta chain has a size that is not meaningful. This chain joins TRBV7-6 and TRBJ2-7; a weak D match, TRBD2 (5 bases). The CDR3 loop spans 13 amino acids. The germline gives CDR1 SGHVS, CDR2 FNYEAQ. Trimming removed 4 bases at V and 2 bases at J, with 9 bases between. This CDR3 is CASSSDLAYEQYF. CDR3 DNA: TGTGCCAGCAGCTCGGACTTAGCCTACGAGCAGTACTTC.

Only a few counts were recorded for this clonotype. This beta chain is a stray read from a library made for alpha chains; its abundance is not meaningful. The chain is built from TRBV12-3 or TRBV12-4 and TRBJ2-7; a possible D gene is TRBD2 (5 bases). The CDR3 length is 14 residues. With 6 bases removed from V and 2 bases from J, the gap between germline ends came to 14 bases. CDR3 coding DNA: TGTGCCAGCAGCCGCGGACTTGGAGCCTACGAGCAGTACTTC. This codes for CASSRGLGAYEQYF.

As for this clonotype: In a library made to pick up alpha chains, this beta chain is a stray read with a size that means little. The rearrangement joins TRBV4-3 to TRBJ2-2; D is possibly TRBD1 (6 bases). Looked up from germline, CDR1 is LGHNA and CDR2 is YSLEER. The CDR3 covers 19 residues. Trimming stripped 4 bases from V and 4 bases from J, with 25 bases between. DNA for the CDR3: TGCGCCAGCAGCCGTGGGGTAACGCTGAACAGGGTGGGCACCGGGGAGCTGTTTTTT. It translates to CASSRGVTLNRVGTGELFF.